This T cell receptor beta chain was sequenced for a study of beta chain features in type 1 diabetes. Overall study findings and caveats: Moderate yet significant TCRB CDR3 shortening was seen in Type 1 diabetes patients in all four CD4+ subsets.

Germline V lookup: CDR1 MNHEY, CDR2 SVGAGI. J was trimmed by 2 bases and V by 0 bases; bases with no gene match: 2. The CDR3 runs to 15 residues. This clone was detected a few times. The antigen is not known. Other DNA sequences in this sample translate to the same CDR3. Each donor gave one heparinised blood draw averaging around 120 mL. Purity above 95% was achieved in all sorted populations. TCRB transcripts that were expressed got sequenced, as all of the isolated RNA had been reverse transcribed. Some clones are missing from TCRdb's copy, which holds only in-frame ones; the method was immunoSEQ multiplex PCR. The profile covers over 300,000 clones, with around 8% appearing a single time and around 0.44% taken by the ten largest.

The chain employs TRBV6-5 and TRBJ2-7, with TRBD2 identical over 9 bases. Sequenced sample: central memory CD4+ T cells from blood. The TCR was taken from a woman in her late teens or twenties in good health. CDR3 residues: CASSYSASGAYEQYF. CDR3 nucleotides: TGTGCCAGCAGTTACTCGGCTAGCGGGGCCTACGAGCAGTACTTC.